This paragraph reports one T cell receptor (beta chain). What this receptor recognizes is not known. Per-base quality was not reported, and no clone a single base away is much larger than it. Other DNA sequences in this sample translate to the same CDR3. The data were obtained in a study of PD-1 blockade in classical Hodgkin lymphoma (dated by TCRdb to 2020 to 2021). Background for the entire study: Nivolumab dosing was 3 mg/kg intravenously every 2 weeks, continuing until either disease progression or unacceptable toxicity. A peripheral blood immune signature of response to PD-1 blockade in classical Hodgkin lymphoma was defined using TCR beta sequencing and CyTOF. Beyond this particular receptor, the publication reports: Newly diagnosed patients were reported to have lower baseline TCR diversity than healthy donors, and relapsed/refractory patients were reported to have lower baseline TCR diversity still. A significant rise by C4D1 was seen in CD4+ but not CD8+ TCR diversity (p=0.0027 vs p=0.16), with the rise being most apparent in complete responders (p=0.02). Only a single clinical trial cohort was studied, and what caused the repertoire differences, possibly disease activity or prior therapy, remained undefined. Trial patients achieving complete response had baseline diversity similar to newly diagnosed patients, whereas partial responders and progressors had significantly lower diversity. Diversity was lower in patients who began nivolumab less than 1 year after ASCT, so these patients were left out of later analyses to avoid confounding by immune reconstitution.

Via the germline V gene (reference sequence), CDR1 is LNHDA and CDR2 SQIVND. V loses 6 bases at its end and J loses 5 bases; junction bases beyond the gene matches: 7. From the cysteine through the phenylalanine, the CDR3 covers 14 amino acids. The retained sequence is limited to the CDR3, 42 bases, with the frame set at the first base. Explained via the paper, the time point label denotes: cycle 4 day 1 (C4D1), after more than 5 weeks of nivolumab. Every trial patient had relapsed following autologous stem cell transplantation, and prior brentuximab vedotin exposure was what differed among cohorts A, B and C. The trial cohort was composed of 55 to 65 patients with relapsed/refractory classical Hodgkin lymphoma, for whom complete response, partial response or progressive disease was recorded as best overall response. In the multi-cohort phase II CheckMate 205 trial, trial patients received single-agent nivolumab. An independent review committee assessed best overall response by applying the 2007 International Working Group response criteria. Trial PBMCs were obtained immediately prior to nivolumab initiation (C1D1) and on therapy at cycle 2 day 1 and cycle 4 day 1. After peripheral blood was drawn into 8 mL Vacutainer Cell Preparation Tubes, PBMCs were isolated by centrifugation and then cryopreserved.

The Qiagen DNeasy kit was used to extract genomic DNA from unsorted PBMCs and from the negatively selected CD4+ and CD8+ fractions. TCR beta CDR3 regions were subjected to amplification by immunoSEQ multiplex PCR with primers that anneal to V and J segments. Amplification bias was minimized using a synthetic immune receptor repertoire, and residual bias was removed computationally after sequencing. The authors' analysis ran thus. Repertoire diversity was quantified as the Shannon entropy index using custom Python scripts. Unsorted, CD4+ and CD8+ repertoires were analyzed separately, except for combined analyses in which CD4+ and CD8+ sequences were merged in silico. A clone was considered expanded if an increase in frequency of at least 2-fold after treatment relative to C1D1 was found, and a pseudocount of 0.5 was applied to clones undetected at baseline. Singleton clones were defined as clones with 0 or 1 copy at C1D1, and non-singleton clones were defined as clones with 2 or more copies. Clones expanded in unsorted samples were annotated as CD4+, CD8+ or unknown by matching protein sequences in sorted samples from the same patient. Wilcoxon tests on paired samples were used to test diversity changes from C1D1 to C4D1. TCRdb retrieved this table from immuneACCESS and kept in-frame rearrangements only. Not all clones are present; in checked studies, unresolved V genes account for under half, and no reason is known for the remainder. The V and J calls and clone size come from that table; D and trimming were worked out from the DNA. The sample profile shows about 47,000 clones; around 80% of them were found once. The top ten constitute approximately 18% of the sample.

The TCR sequence derives from a human donor with classical Hodgkin lymphoma. This chain joins TRBV19 to TRBJ1-1, and 9 bases in between align with TRBD1. The specimen was peripheral blood mononuclear cells (PBMCs), collected before the fourth cycle of nivolumab. CDR3 region: CASRPGQGRTEAFF. Here is the DNA: TGTGCCAGTAGACCGGGACAGGGTCGAACTGAAGCTTTCTTT.